Detailed here is one T cell receptor beta chain. Its antigen is unidentified. The data originate from a study of beta chain features in type 1 diabetes. The overall study: Examined across all samples were over 85 million sorted cells. Study outcomes and limitations: Equally in patients and controls, PCR might preferentially amplify shorter templates. Cells carrying high TCR expression could end up over-represented when cDNA is sequenced.

Investigators reverse transcribed all isolated RNA, so they sequenced expressed TCRB transcripts. Clones were read by immunoSEQ multiplex PCR, and TCRdb kept only the in-frame ones, dropping some. The sample gives around 400,000 clones, about 15% of which show up once; approximately 0.019% is in the top ten. The source is a woman aged 18-30 years in good health. The material sequenced was naive CD4+ T cells from blood.

DNA for the CDR3: TGTGCCAGCAGCTTCGGACTCCATCCAGGCACAGATACGCAGTATTTT. Amino acid sequence: CASSFGLHPGTDTQYF. The V call is TRBV7-9, the J call TRBJ2-3, with D possibly being TRBD2 (5 bases). V was shortened by 3 bases and J by 1 base, with 14 bases between the two germline ends. The V gene's germline CDR1 is SEHNR and CDR2 FQNEAQ (reference sequence). The CDR3 has 16 amino acids. The full variable domain, its missing parts supplied by reference TRBV7-9 and TRBJ2-3, is DTGVSQNPRHKITKRGQNVTFRCDPISEHNRLYWYRQTLGQGPEFLTYFQNEAQLEKSRLLSDRFSAERPKGSFSTLEIQRTEQGDSAMYLCASSFGLHPGTDTQYFGPGTRLTVL.